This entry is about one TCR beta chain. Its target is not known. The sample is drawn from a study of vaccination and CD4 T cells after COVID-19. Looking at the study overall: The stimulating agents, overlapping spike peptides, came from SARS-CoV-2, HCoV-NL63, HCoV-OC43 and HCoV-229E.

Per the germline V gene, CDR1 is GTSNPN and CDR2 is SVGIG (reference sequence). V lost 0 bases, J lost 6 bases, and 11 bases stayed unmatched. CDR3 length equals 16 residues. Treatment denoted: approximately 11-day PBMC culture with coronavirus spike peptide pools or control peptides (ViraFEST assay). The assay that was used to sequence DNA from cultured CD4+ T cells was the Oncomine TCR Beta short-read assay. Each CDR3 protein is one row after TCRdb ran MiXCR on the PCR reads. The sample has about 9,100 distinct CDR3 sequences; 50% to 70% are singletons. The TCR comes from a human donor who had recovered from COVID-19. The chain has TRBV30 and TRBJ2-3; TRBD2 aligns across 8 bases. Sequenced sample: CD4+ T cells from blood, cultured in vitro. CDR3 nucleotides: TGTGCCTGGAGTGTAGGATTAAGCGGGGGTGGTGATACGCAGTATTTT. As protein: CAWSVGLSGGGDTQYF. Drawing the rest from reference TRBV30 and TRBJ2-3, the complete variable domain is SQTIHQWPATLVQPVGSPLSLECTVEGTSNPNLYWYRQAAGRGLQLLFYSVGIGQISSEVPQNLSASRPQDRQFILSSKKLLLSDSGFYLCAWSVGLSGGGDTQYFGPGTRLTVL.